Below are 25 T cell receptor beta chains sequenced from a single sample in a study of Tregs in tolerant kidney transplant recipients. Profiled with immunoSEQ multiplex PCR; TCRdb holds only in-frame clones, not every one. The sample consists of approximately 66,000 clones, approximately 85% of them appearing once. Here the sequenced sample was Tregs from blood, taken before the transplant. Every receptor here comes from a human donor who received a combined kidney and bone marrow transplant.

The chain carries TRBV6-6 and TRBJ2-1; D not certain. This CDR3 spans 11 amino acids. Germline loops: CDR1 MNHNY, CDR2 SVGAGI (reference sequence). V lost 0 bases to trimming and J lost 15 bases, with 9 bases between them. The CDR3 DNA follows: TGTGCCAGCAGTTACTCCTCCGAGTCGTTCTTC. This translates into CASSYSSESFF.

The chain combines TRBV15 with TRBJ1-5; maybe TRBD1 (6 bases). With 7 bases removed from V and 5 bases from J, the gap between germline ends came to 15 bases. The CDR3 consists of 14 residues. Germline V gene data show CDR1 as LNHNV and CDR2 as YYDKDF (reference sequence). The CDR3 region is CATTPGARHQPQHF. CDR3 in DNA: TGTGCCACCACCCCGGGGGCGCGGCATCAGCCCCAGCATTTT.

CDR3 bases: TGTGCCAGCAGGAGTGACTCGAACACCGGGGAGCTGTTTTTT. This translates into CASRSDSNTGELFF. The J gene is TRBJ2-2, the V gene TRBV11-2; no definite D call. Germline V lookup: CDR1 SGHAT, CDR2 FQNNGV. Trimming pared 6 bases from V and 0 bases from J, leaving 8 bases between. The CDR3 length is 14 residues.

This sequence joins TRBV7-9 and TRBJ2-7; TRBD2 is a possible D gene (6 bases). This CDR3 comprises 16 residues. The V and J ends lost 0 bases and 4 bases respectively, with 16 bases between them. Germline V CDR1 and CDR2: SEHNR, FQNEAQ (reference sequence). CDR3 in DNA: TGTGCCAGCAGCTTAGCTGTGGGGAGACTAGATTACGAGCAGTACTTC. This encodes CASSLAVGRLDYEQYF.

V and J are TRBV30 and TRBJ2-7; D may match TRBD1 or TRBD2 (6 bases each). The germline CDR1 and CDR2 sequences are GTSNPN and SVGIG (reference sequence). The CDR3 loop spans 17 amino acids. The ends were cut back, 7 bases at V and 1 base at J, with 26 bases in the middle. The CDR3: CAYAATRWGAGSYEQYF. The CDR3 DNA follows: TGTGCCTACGCCGCTACACGTTGGGGGGCCGGGTCCTACGAGCAGTACTTC. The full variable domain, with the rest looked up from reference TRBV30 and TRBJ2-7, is SQTIHQWPATLVQPVGSPLSLECTVEGTSNPNLYWYRQAAGRGLQLLFYSVGIGQISSEVPQNLSASRPQDRQFILSSKKLLLSDSGFYLCAYAATRWGAGSYEQYFGPGTRLTVT.

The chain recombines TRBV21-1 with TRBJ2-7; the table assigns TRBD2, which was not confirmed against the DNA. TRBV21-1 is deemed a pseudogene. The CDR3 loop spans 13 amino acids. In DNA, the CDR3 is TGTGCCAGCAGGATAGCGGGAGTGTACGAGCAGTACTTC. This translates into CASRIAGVYEQYF.

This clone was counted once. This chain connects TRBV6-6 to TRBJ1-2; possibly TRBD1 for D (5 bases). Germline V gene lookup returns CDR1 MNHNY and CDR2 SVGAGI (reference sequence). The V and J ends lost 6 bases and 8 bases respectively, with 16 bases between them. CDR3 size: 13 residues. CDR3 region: CASSPREGRGYTF. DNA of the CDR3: TGTGCCAGCAGCCCTCGAGAGGGACGGGGCTACACCTTC.

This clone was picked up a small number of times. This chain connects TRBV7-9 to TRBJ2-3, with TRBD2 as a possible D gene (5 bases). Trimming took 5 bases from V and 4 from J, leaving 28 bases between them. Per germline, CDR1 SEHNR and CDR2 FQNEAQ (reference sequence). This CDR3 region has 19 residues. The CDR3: CASSHRKDYLERAADTQYF. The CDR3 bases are TGTGCCAGCAGCCATCGCAAAGACTACCTAGAAAGGGCGGCAGATACGCAGTATTTT.

This CDR3 is CASSLYKDTGNTIYF. The CDR3 DNA sequence: TGCGCCAGCAGCTTATATAAGGATACTGGAAACACCATATATTTT. The chain joins TRBV5-1 to TRBJ1-3, with unresolved D. The CDR3 is 15 amino acids. V lost 2 bases and J lost 2, with 11 bases in between. Germline CDR1 is SGHRS and CDR2 is YFSETQ.

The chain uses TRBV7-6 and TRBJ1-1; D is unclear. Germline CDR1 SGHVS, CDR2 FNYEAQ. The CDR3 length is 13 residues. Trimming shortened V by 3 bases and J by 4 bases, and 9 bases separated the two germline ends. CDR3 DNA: TGTGCCAGCAGCTTTACAGTGGGCACTGAAGCTTTCTTT. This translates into CASSFTVGTEAFF.

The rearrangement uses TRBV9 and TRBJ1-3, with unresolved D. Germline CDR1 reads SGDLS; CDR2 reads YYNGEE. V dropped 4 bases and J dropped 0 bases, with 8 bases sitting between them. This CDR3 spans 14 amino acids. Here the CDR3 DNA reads TGTGCCAGCAGCCCACCGGGCTCTGGAAACACCATATATTTT. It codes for CASSPPGSGNTIYF.

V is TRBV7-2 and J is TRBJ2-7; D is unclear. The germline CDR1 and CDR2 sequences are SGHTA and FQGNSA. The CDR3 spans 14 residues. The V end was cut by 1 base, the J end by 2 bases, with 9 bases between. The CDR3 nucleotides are TGTGCCAGCAGCTTAGGACTGGACCCCTACGAGCAGTACTTC. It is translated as CASSLGLDPYEQYF.

CDR3 sequence (DNA): TGTGCCAGCAGCGGACGGGGGCAGATCTATGGCTACACCTTC. As protein: CASSGRGQIYGYTF. The chain couples TRBV6-1 to TRBJ1-2; a weak D match, TRBD1 (6 bases). Trimming cost V 6 bases and J 4 bases, with 15 bases left between them. The CDR3 totals 14 residues. Germline V gene sequence: CDR1 MNHNS, CDR2 SASEGT.

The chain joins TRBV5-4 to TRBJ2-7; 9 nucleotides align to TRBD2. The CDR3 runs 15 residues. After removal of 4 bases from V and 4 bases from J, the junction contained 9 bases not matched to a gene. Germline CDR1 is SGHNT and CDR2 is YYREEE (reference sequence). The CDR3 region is CASSHQAGGGYEQYF. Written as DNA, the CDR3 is TGTGCCAGCAGCCACCAGGCGGGAGGGGGGTACGAGCAGTACTTC.

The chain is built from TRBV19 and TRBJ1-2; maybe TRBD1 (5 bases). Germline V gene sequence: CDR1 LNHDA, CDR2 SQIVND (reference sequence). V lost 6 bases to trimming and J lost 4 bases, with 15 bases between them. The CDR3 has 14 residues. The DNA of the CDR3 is TGTGCCAGTAGGGAACCGGGACGGTCCTATGGCTACACCTTC. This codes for CASREPGRSYGYTF. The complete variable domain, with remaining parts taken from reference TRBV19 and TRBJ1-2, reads DGGITQSPKYLFRKEGQNVTLSCEQNLNHDAMYWYRQDPGQGLRLIYYSQIVNDFQKGDIAEGYSVSREKKESFPLTVTSAQKNPTAFYLCASREPGRSYGYTFGSGTRLTVV.

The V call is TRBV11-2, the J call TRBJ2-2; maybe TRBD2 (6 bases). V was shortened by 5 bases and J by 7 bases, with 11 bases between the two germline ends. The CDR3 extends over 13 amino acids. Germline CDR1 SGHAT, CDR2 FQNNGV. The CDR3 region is CASSLGGNGELFF. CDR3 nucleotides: TGTGCCAGCAGCCTCGGCGGGAACGGGGAGCTGTTTTTT.

The CDR3 DNA sequence: TGTGCCTGGAGTGTCGACCTGAACACTGAAGCTTTCTTT. Protein sequence: CAWSVDLNTEAFF. V is TRBV30 and J is TRBJ1-1, with D uncertain. The CDR3 is 13 residues long. V was cut by 0 bases and J by 0 bases, with 5 bases left in between. Germline CDR1 reads GTSNPN; CDR2 reads SVGIG (reference sequence).

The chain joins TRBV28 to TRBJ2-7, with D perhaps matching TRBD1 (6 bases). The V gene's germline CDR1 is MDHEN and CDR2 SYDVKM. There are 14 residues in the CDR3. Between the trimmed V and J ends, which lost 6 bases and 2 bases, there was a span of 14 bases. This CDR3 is CASRLTGPTYEQYF. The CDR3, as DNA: TGTGCCAGCAGGCTGACAGGCCCAACCTACGAGCAGTACTTC.

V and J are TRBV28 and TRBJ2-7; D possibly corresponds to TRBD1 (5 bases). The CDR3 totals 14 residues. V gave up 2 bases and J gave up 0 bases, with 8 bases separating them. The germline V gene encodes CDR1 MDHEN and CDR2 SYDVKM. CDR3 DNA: TGTGCCAGCAGTTTACAGGGCCGCTCCTACGAGCAGTACTTC. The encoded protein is CASSLQGRSYEQYF. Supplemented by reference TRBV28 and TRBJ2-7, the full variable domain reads DVKVTQSSRYLVKRTGEKVFLECVQDMDHENMFWYRQDPGLGLRLIYFSYDVKMKEKGDIPEGYSVSREKKERFSLILESASTNQTSMYLCASSLQGRSYEQYFGPGTRLTVT.

In nucleotides, the CDR3 is TGTGCCAGCAGCTCCAGGGGATACGAGCAGTACTTC. It is translated as CASSSRGYEQYF. The chain carries TRBV11-2 and TRBJ2-7; a possible D gene is TRBD1 (6 bases). This CDR3 is 12 amino acids long. Germline V gene lookup returns CDR1 SGHAT and CDR2 FQNNGV. V was shortened by 4 bases and J by 4 bases, with 8 bases between the two germline ends.

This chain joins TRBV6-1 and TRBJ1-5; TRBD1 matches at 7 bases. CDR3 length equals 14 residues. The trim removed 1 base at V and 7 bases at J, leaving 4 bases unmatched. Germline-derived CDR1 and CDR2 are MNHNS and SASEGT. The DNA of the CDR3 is TGTGCCAGCAGTGAAGGACAGGGTCTCCAGCCCCAGCATTTT. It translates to CASSEGQGLQPQHF.

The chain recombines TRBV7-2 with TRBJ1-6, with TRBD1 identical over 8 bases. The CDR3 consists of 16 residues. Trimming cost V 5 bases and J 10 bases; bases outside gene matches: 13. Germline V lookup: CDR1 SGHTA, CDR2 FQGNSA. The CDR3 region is CASSPIGQGLGSPLHF. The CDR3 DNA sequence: TGTGCCAGCAGCCCGATTGGACAGGGACTTGGCTCACCCCTCCACTTT. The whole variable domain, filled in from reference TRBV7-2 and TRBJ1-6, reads GAGVSQSPSNKVTEKGKDVELRCDPISGHTALYWYRQSLGQGLEFLIYFQGNSAPDKSGLPSDRFSAERTGGSVSTLTIQRTQQEDSAVYLCASSPIGQGLGSPLHFGNGTRLTVT.

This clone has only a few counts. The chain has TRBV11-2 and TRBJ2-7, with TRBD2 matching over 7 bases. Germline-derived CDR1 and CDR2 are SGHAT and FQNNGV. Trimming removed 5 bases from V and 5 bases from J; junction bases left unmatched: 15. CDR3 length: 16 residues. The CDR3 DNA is TGTGCCAGCAGCCCCGTTAGTGGGGCGGGAGTGAACGAGCAGTACTTC. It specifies CASSPVSGAGVNEQYF.

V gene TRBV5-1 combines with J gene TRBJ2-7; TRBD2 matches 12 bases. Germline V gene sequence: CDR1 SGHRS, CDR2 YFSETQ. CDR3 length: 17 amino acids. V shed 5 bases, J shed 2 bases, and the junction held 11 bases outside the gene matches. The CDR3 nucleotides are TGCGCCAGCAGTTTAACAACTAGCGGGGGGCCGCCCTACGAGCAGTACTTC. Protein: CASSLTTSGGPPYEQYF.

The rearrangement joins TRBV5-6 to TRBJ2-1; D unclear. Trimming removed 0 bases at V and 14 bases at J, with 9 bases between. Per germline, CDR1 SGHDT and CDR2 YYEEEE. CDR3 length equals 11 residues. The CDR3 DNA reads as TGTGCCAGCAGCTTGGGCAGTACGGAGTTCTTC. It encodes CASSLGSTEFF.